What follows are 23 T cell receptor beta chains derived from one specimen sequenced in a study of T cell changes during pregnancy in multiple sclerosis. Assay: immunoSEQ multiplex PCR; the TCRdb copy retains only in-frame clones and omits some. Of 93,000 or so clones listed, 92% were seen once; the top ten hold more than 0.85%. The source material was peripheral blood, sampled after pregnancy. The receptors stem from a female donor with multiple sclerosis, enrolled in a pregnancy study.

This sequence joins TRBV28 and TRBJ2-5; the match to TRBD1 covers 7 bases. Germline assignment: CDR1 MDHEN and CDR2 SYDVKM. The CDR3 spans 14 residues. V lost 6 bases, J lost 5 bases, and 9 bases stayed unmatched. CDR3 sequence reads: CASSPDRAWETQYF. CDR3 nucleotides: TGTGCCAGCAGCCCAGACAGGGCCTGGGAGACCCAGTACTTC.

The V gene is TRBV7-9, the J gene TRBJ2-7; 7 nucleotides match TRBD2. V trimming: 5 bases; J trimming: 3 bases; junction bases outside the gene matches: 7. The CDR3 contains 14 residues. The germline CDR1 and CDR2 sequences are SEHNR and FQNEAQ (reference sequence). Here the CDR3 DNA reads TGTGCCAGCAGCCCTGGGGCTAGCGGCTACGAGCAGTACTTC. Protein: CASSPGASGYEQYF.

The chain couples TRBV14 to TRBJ2-3, with D possibly TRBD2 on 6 matching bases. V lost 0 bases to trimming and J lost 5 bases, with 12 bases between them. The germline V gene encodes CDR1 SGHDN and CDR2 FVKESK. This CDR3 is built from 15 residues. CDR3 loop: CASSQEGGPKDTQYF. DNA of the CDR3: TGTGCCAGCAGCCAAGAAGGAGGGCCGAAAGATACGCAGTATTTT.

The genes are TRBV29-1 and TRBJ2-5, with D possibly TRBD1 on 5 matching bases. The CDR3 has 14 amino acids. CDR1 is SQVTM and CDR2 is ANQGSEA in the germline V gene. The V and J ends lost 7 bases and 3 bases respectively, with 18 bases between them. The CDR3 coding sequence is TGCAGCGCTGTCGTTGGACACCTAAAAGAGACCCAGTACTTC. Its protein product is CSAVVGHLKETQYF. The full variable domain, with the rest looked up from reference TRBV29-1 and TRBJ2-5, is SAVISQKPSRDICQRGTSLTIQCQVDSQVTMMFWYRQQPGQSLTLIATANQGSEATYESGFVIDKFPISRPNLTFSTLTVSNMSPEDSSIYLCSAVVGHLKETQYFGPGTRLLVL.

J is TRBJ2-6 and V is TRBV15; 8 nucleotides line up with TRBD1. CDR3 length equals 21 residues. The V and J ends lost 1 base and 3 bases, in that order; junction bases with no gene match: 17. Per germline, CDR1 LNHNV and CDR2 YYDKDF (reference sequence). The CDR3 spells CATSRVGGGRGPLGGANVLTF. The CDR3 region has the DNA TGTGCCACCAGCAGAGTCGGGGGTGGCAGGGGGCCGCTCGGTGGGGCCAACGTCCTGACTTTC. The full variable domain, with the rest looked up from reference TRBV15 and TRBJ2-6, is DAMVIQNPRYQVTQFGKPVTLSCSQTLNHNVMYWYQQKSSQAPKLLFHYYDKDFNNEADTPDNFQSRRPNTSFCFLDIRSPGLGDTAMYLCATSRVGGGRGPLGGANVLTFGAGSRLTVL.

The chain combines TRBV25-1 with TRBJ2-1, with 8 bases lining up with TRBD2. This CDR3 contains 16 residues. Germline V gene data show CDR1 as MGHDK and CDR2 as SYGVNS. J was trimmed by 7 bases and V by 4 bases; bases with no gene match: 12. CDR3 DNA: TGTGCCAGCAGTGGGCCGTTAGCGGGATGGGGGAATGAGCAGTTCTTC. It encodes CASSGPLAGWGNEQFF.

This chain connects TRBV10-3 to TRBJ2-7, with 7 bases identical to TRBD2. The CDR3 covers 15 residues. Trimming cost V 7 bases and J 3 bases; bases outside gene matches: 12. The germline V gene encodes CDR1 ENHRY and CDR2 SYGVKD. CDR3 region: CAIMAERGVYYEQYF. In nucleotides, the CDR3 is TGTGCCATCATGGCGGAACGGGGGGTCTACTACGAGCAGTACTTC.

V and J are TRBV19 and TRBJ1-4; 8 bases fit TRBD1. The CDR3 has 14 residues. The germline gives CDR1 LNHDA, CDR2 SQIVND (reference sequence). The ends lost 4 bases at V and 3 bases at J; junction bases unmatched: 1. Here the CDR3 reads CASSKDRANEKLFF. The CDR3 DNA sequence: TGTGCCAGTAGTAAGGACAGGGCTAATGAAAAACTGTTTTTT.

The rearrangement links TRBV7-2 to TRBJ2-1; weak D call: TRBD2 (6 bases). The CDR3 consists of 15 residues. The V end was cut by 6 bases, the J end by 0 bases, with 12 bases between. The germline CDR1 and CDR2 sequences are SGHTA and FQGNSA. This CDR3 reads CASRYTSSSYNEQFF. The DNA of the CDR3 is TGTGCCAGCAGATATACTAGCTCCTCCTACAATGAGCAGTTCTTC.

This chain uses TRBV20-1 with TRBJ2-1, with D perhaps matching TRBD1 (6 bases). V lost 2 bases and J 10 bases, leaving 9 bases between the germline ends. Germline assignment: CDR1 DFQATT and CDR2 SNEGSKA (reference sequence). The CDR3 covers 11 residues. The CDR3 DNA reads as TGCAGTGCTAGACCGGACAGCGAGCAGTTCTTC. Its translation is CSARPDSEQFF.

This sequence joins TRBV30 and TRBJ2-4, with D perhaps matching TRBD1 (5 bases). The CDR3 extends over 14 amino acids. V shed 0 bases and J shed 5 bases, with 11 bases lying between them. Germline V gene sequence: CDR1 GTSNPN, CDR2 SVGIG (reference sequence). The CDR3 DNA sequence: TGTGCCTGGAGTGTAGGCAGGGCCCAAAACATTCAGTACTTC. Translated, it gives CAWSVGRAQNIQYF.

The gene calls are TRBV4-2 and TRBJ1-6; D perhaps matches TRBD1 (6 bases). Trimming took off 1 base at V and 7 bases at J, with 11 bases between the two ends. From germline, CDR1 is LGHNA and CDR2 YNFKEQ. The CDR3 consists of 15 residues. The CDR3 DNA reads TGTGCCAGCAGCCAAGCGGCAGGACAGAATTCACCCCTCCACTTT. Protein sequence: CASSQAAGQNSPLHF.

This chain connects TRBV18 to TRBJ2-7; 10 positions match TRBD1. The CDR3 is made up of 16 amino acids. The germline V gene encodes CDR1 KGHSH and CDR2 LQKENI. The ends lost 0 bases at V and 0 bases at J; junction bases unmatched: 2. The CDR3, as DNA: TGTGCCAGCTCACCACCGGGGGACAGGGGCTCCTACGAGCAGTACTTC. This translates into CASSPPGDRGSYEQYF.

CDR3 in amino acids: CASSSDRGITDTQYF. CDR3 sequence (DNA): TGTGCCAGCAGCTCTGACAGGGGTATCACAGATACGCAGTATTTT. The chain is built from TRBV5-6 and TRBJ2-3; TRBD1 agrees at 8 bases. The CDR3 loop spans 15 amino acids. With V trimmed by 3 bases and J by 2 bases, 5 bases remained unmatched. CDR1 is SGHDT, CDR2 YYEEEE, per germline.

The chain joins TRBV7-3 to TRBJ1-6, with TRBD1 identical over 8 bases. Germline V lookup: CDR1 SGHTA, CDR2 FQGTGA. The V gene end was trimmed by 1 base and the J gene end by 9 bases; junction bases not matched to a gene: 5. The CDR3 loop spans 15 amino acids. CDR3 region: CASSLMSGGGSPLHF. The CDR3 region has the DNA TGTGCCAGCAGCTTAATGTCAGGGGGCGGTTCACCCCTCCACTTT.

This chain uses TRBV5-4 with TRBJ2-2; 9 positions match TRBD1. CDR3 length: 16 amino acids. Germline CDR1 SGHNT, CDR2 YYREEE (reference sequence). V trimming: 1 base; J trimming: 4 bases; junction bases outside the gene matches: 5. CDR3 sequence reads: CASSLNGTGITGELFF. CDR3 sequence (DNA): TGTGCCAGCAGCTTGAATGGGACAGGGATCACCGGGGAGCTGTTTTTT. Based on the CDR3 plus reference TRBV5-4 and TRBJ2-2, the full variable domain is ETGVTQSPTHLIKTRGQQVTLRCSSQSGHNTVSWYQQALGQGPQFIFQYYREEENGRGNFPPRFSGLQFPNYSSELNVNALELDDSALYLCASSLNGTGITGELFFGEGSRLTVL.

The chain uses TRBV5-1 and TRBJ2-7, with no clear D. V lost 0 bases, J lost 7 bases, and 8 bases lay in between. The germline gives CDR1 SGHRS, CDR2 YFSETQ. The CDR3 length is 12 residues. The CDR3 sequence is CASSLERDEQYF. The CDR3 nucleotides are TGCGCCAGCAGCTTGGAGCGAGATGAGCAGTACTTC.

The J gene is TRBJ2-3, the V gene TRBV2; the match to TRBD2 covers 7 bases. J was trimmed by 6 bases and V by 4 bases; bases with no gene match: 10. Germline lookup yields CDR1 SNHLY and CDR2 FYNNEI. The CDR3 sequence is 15 residues long. CDR3 sequence (DNA): TGTGCCAGCAGTGGGGAGGGACCAAGGTTCGATACGCAGTATTTT. Translating it yields CASSGEGPRFDTQYF.

V is TRBV14 and J is TRBJ2-6; D remains unclear. Trimming cost V 4 bases and J 0 bases, with 7 bases left between them. The germline V gene has CDR1 SGHDN and CDR2 FVKESK. CDR3 length: 15 amino acids. The CDR3 reads CASSPVFSGANVLTF. DNA of the CDR3: TGTGCCAGCAGCCCCGTCTTCTCTGGGGCCAACGTCCTGACTTTC.

The chain links TRBV18 to TRBJ1-1, with TRBD1 matching over 9 bases. This CDR3 spans 15 amino acids. The V gene end was trimmed by 5 bases and the J gene end by 1 base; junction bases not matched to a gene: 5. Looked up from germline, CDR1 is KGHSH and CDR2 is LQKENI. This CDR3 reads CASSGTGRRNTEAFF. The CDR3 DNA is TGTGCCAGCTCAGGGACAGGGAGGAGGAACACTGAAGCTTTCTTT.

The V call is TRBV28, the J call TRBJ1-5; 7 bases match TRBD1. Trimming at V came to 5 bases and at J to 7 bases, leaving 8 bases not matched to a gene. The CDR3 runs to 14 residues. From germline, CDR1 is MDHEN and CDR2 SYDVKM. The CDR3, as DNA: TGTGCCAGCAGTCCCAGACAGGGCCACCAGCCCCAGCATTTT. Translating gives CASSPRQGHQPQHF. Variable domain in full (rest from reference TRBV28 and TRBJ1-5): DVKVTQSSRYLVKRTGEKVFLECVQDMDHENMFWYRQDPGLGLRLIYFSYDVKMKEKGDIPEGYSVSREKKERFSLILESASTNQTSMYLCASSPRQGHQPQHFGDGTRLSIL.

The CDR3 loop reads CASTRLGGLYTGELFF. DNA for the CDR3: TGTGCCAGCACCCGTCTCGGGGGACTATACACCGGGGAGCTGTTTTTT. The chain combines TRBV28 with TRBJ2-2; 7 bases agree with TRBD2. Germline lookup yields CDR1 MDHEN and CDR2 SYDVKM. The CDR3 contains 16 residues. With V trimmed by 7 bases and J by 3 bases, 11 bases remained unmatched.

The gene calls are TRBV30 and TRBJ2-7; TRBD1 matches 9 bases. Losses at the gene ends were 3 bases for V and 6 bases for J; bases not matched to a gene: 6. The CDR3 consists of 13 residues. Germline assignment: CDR1 GTSNPN and CDR2 SVGIG (reference sequence). CDR3 sequence (DNA): TGTGCCTGGAGGGAAGGGACAGGGTCCGAGCAGTACTTC. Translation: CAWREGTGSEQYF.